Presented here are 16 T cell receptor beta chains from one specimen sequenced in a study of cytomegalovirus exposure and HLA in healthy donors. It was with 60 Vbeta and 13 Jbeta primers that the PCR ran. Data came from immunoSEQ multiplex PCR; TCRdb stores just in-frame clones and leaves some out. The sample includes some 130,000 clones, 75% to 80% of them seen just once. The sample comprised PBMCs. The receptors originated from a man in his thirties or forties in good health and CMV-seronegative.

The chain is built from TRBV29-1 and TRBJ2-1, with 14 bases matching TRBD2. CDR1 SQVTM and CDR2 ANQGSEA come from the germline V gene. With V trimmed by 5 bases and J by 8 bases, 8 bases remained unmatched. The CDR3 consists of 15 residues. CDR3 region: CSVTGLAGVGDEQFF. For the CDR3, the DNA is TGCAGCGTTACGGGACTAGCGGGAGTCGGCGATGAGCAGTTCTTC.

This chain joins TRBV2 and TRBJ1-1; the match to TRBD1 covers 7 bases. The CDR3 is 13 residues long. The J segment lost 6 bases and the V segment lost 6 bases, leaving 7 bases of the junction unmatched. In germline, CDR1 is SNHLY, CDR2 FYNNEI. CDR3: CASRSQGEAEAFF. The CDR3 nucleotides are TGTGCCAGCAGGTCCCAGGGGGAGGCTGAAGCTTTCTTT. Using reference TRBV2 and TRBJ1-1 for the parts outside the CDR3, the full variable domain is EPEVTQTPSHQVTQMGQEVILRCVPISNHLYFYWYRQILGQKVEFLVSFYNNEISEKSEIFDDQFSVERPDGSNFTLKIRSTKLEDSAMYFCASRSQGEAEAFFGQGTRLTVV.

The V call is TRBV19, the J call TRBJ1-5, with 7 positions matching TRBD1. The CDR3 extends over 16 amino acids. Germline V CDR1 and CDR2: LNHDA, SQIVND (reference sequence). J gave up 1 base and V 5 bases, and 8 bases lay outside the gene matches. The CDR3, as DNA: TGTGCCAGTAGTGGGGTAGGGACAGCGAGCAATCAGCCCCAGCATTTT. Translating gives CASSGVGTASNQPQHF. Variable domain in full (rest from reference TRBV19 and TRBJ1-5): DGGITQSPKYLFRKEGQNVTLSCEQNLNHDAMYWYRQDPGQGLRLIYYSQIVNDFQKGDIAEGYSVSREKKESFPLTVTSAQKNPTAFYLCASSGVGTASNQPQHFGDGTRLSIL.

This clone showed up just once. CDR3 coding DNA: TGTGCCAGCAGTTTACCCACAGGGACCAATCAGCCCCAGCATTTT. It specifies CASSLPTGTNQPQHF. The chain couples TRBV28 to TRBJ1-5; tentative D call: TRBD1 (6 bases). The length of the CDR3 is 15 residues. Per the germline V gene, CDR1 is MDHEN and CDR2 is SYDVKM. V was shortened by 2 bases and J by 3 bases, with 11 bases between the two germline ends. Combining the CDR3 with reference TRBV28 and TRBJ1-5 gives the whole variable domain DVKVTQSSRYLVKRTGEKVFLECVQDMDHENMFWYRQDPGLGLRLIYFSYDVKMKEKGDIPEGYSVSREKKERFSLILESASTNQTSMYLCASSLPTGTNQPQHFGDGTRLSIL.

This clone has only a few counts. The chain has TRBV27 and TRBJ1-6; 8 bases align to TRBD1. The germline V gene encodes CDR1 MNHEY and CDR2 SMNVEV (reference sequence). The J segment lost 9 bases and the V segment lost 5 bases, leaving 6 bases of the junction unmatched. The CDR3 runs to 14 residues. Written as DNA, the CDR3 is TGTGCCAGCAGTGACAGGGGCGTGGGTTCACCCCTCCACTTT. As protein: CASSDRGVGSPLHF.

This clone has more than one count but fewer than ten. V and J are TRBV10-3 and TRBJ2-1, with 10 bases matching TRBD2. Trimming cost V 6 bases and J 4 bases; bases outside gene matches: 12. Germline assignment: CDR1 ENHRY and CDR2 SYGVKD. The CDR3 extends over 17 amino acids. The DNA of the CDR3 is TGTGCCATCAGCCCCGGGACTAGCGATGGGCGTTACAATGAGCAGTTCTTC. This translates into CAISPGTSDGRYNEQFF.

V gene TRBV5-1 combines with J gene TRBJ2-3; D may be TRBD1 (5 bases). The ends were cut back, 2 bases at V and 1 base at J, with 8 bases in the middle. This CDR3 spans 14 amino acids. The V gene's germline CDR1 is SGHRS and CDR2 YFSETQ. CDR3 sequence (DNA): TGCGCCAGCAGCTTATCCAGGGGCACAGATACGCAGTATTTT. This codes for CASSLSRGTDTQYF.

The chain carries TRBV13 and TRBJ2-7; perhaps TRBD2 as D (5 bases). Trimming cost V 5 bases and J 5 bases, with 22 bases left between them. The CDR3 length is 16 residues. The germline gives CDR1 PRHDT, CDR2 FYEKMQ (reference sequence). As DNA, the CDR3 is TGTGCCAGCAGCCCAAATCGGACTGAGTTTCCTCACGAGCAGTACTTC. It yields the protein CASSPNRTEFPHEQYF.

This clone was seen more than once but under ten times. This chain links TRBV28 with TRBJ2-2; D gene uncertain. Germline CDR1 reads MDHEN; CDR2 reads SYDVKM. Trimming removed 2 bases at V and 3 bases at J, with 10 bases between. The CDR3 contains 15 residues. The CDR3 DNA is TGTGCCAGCAGTTTAGGTCGGAGCGACACCGGGGAGCTGTTTTTT. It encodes CASSLGRSDTGELFF. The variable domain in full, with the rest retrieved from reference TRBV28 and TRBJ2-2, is DVKVTQSSRYLVKRTGEKVFLECVQDMDHENMFWYRQDPGLGLRLIYFSYDVKMKEKGDIPEGYSVSREKKERFSLILESASTNQTSMYLCASSLGRSDTGELFFGEGSRLTVL.

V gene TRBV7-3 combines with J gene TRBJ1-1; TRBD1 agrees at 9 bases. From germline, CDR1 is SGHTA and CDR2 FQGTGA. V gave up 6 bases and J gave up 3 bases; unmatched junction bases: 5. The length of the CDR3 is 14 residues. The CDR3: CASRQGAGDTEAFF. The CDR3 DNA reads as TGTGCCAGCAGACAGGGGGCTGGGGACACTGAAGCTTTCTTT.

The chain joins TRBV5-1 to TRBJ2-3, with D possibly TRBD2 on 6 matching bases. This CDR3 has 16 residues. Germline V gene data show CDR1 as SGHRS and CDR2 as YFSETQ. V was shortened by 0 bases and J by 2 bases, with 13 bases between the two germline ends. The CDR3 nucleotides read TGCGCCAGCAGCTTGGGAACCGGGACTCACACAGATACGCAGTATTTT. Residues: CASSLGTGTHTDTQYF.

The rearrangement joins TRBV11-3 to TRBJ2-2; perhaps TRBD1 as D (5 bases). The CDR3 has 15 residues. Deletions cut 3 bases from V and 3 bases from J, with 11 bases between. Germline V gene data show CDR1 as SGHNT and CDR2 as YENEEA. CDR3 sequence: CASSLQGGDTGELFF. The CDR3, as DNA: TGTGCCAGCAGCTTGCAGGGCGGCGACACCGGGGAGCTGTTTTTT.

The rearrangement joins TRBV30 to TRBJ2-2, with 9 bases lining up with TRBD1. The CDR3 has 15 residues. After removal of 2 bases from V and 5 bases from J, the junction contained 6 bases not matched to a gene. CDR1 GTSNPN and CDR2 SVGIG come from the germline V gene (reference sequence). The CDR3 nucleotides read TGTGCCTGGAGTATAGGACAGGGGACGACCGGGGAGCTGTTTTTT. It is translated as CAWSIGQGTTGELFF.

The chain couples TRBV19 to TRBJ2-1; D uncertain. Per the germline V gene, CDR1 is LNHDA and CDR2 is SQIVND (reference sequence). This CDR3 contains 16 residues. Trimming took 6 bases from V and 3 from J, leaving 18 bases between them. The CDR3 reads CASSHGAAVSYNEQFF. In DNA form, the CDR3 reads TGTGCCAGTAGCCACGGCGCTGCGGTTAGCTACAATGAGCAGTTCTTC.

DNA of the CDR3: TGTGCCAGTAGTATCCCTCCTGCGGAGACCCAGTACTTC. Residues: CASSIPPAETQYF. The V call is TRBV19, the J call TRBJ2-5; D is ambiguous. Per germline, CDR1 LNHDA and CDR2 SQIVND (reference sequence). V lost 3 bases, J lost 5 bases, and 10 bases lay in between. The CDR3 is 13 amino acids.

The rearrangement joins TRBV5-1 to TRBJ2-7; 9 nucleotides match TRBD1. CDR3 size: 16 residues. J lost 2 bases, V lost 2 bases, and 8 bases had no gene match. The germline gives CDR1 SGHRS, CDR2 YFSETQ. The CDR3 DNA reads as TGCGCCAGCAGCTTAGCTCCGGGACAGGGAACCTACGAGCAGTACTTC. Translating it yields CASSLAPGQGTYEQYF.